The 31 T cell receptor beta chains in this list originate from one sample, sequenced in a study of regulatory T cells in long-lasting Graves disease. With iRepertoire HTBI primers and Arm-PCR of CDR3 regions, TCR beta libraries were built. TCRdb used MiXCR to reprocess the multiplex PCR reads, holding one entry per CDR3 protein. This table holds approximately 560,000 distinct CDR3 sequences, about 16% found once. Specified time point: newly diagnosed GD, antithyroid drugs for less than 3 months. The TCR library used RNA extracted from PBMCs. These records were also assigned to another study, of T cells in Graves' hyperthyroidism and ophthalmopathy.

The source material was peripheral blood mononuclear cells (PBMCs), sampled at new diagnosis, from a patient treated with antithyroid drugs. Receptors were obtained from a man younger than 30 with Graves disease.

The rearrangement links TRBV9 to TRBJ2-1; 12 bases align to TRBD2. The V gene end was trimmed by 4 bases and the J gene end by 6 bases; junction bases not matched to a gene: 8. The V gene's germline CDR1 is SGDLS and CDR2 YYNGEE. The CDR3 is 16 residues long. The CDR3, as DNA: TGTGCCAGCAGCCCTCGACTAGCGGGAGTTCTCAATGAGCAGTTCTTC. This sequence encodes CASSPRLAGVLNEQFF.

CDR3 sequence reads: CASSSPGRAGDTQYF. For the CDR3, the DNA is TGTGCCAGCAGTTCCCCGGGTAGAGCCGGAGATACGCAGTATTTT. The genes are TRBV27 and TRBJ2-3; D gene unclear. The CDR3 loop spans 15 amino acids. CDR1 MNHEY and CDR2 SMNVEV come from the germline V gene (reference sequence). V lost 4 bases and J lost 5, with 16 bases in between.

The V gene is TRBV29-1, the J gene TRBJ2-7; possibly TRBD2 for D (5 bases). This CDR3 region has 11 residues. With 5 bases removed from V and 2 bases from J, the gap between germline ends came to 7 bases. Germline CDR1 reads SQVTM; CDR2 reads ANQGSEA. The CDR3 is CSVSGTYEQYF. In DNA form, the CDR3 reads TGCAGCGTTTCCGGGACCTACGAGCAGTACTTC.

V gene TRBV7-9 combines with J gene TRBJ1-4, with 7 positions matching TRBD1. CDR1 SEHNR and CDR2 FQNEAQ come from the germline V gene (reference sequence). The CDR3 has 20 residues. V was pared by 3 bases and J by 5 bases, with 21 bases of the junction left unmatched. The CDR3 coding sequence is TGTGCCAGCAGCTTCCCGACGGCCGACAGGGAGGCCGAAAACAATGAAAAACTGTTTTTT. It translates to CASSFPTADREAENNEKLFF.

The sample holds many counts of this clonotype. J is TRBJ2-1 and V is TRBV27, with TRBD2 matching over 9 bases. V shed 8 bases, J shed 7 bases, and the junction held 12 bases outside the gene matches. The length of the CDR3 is 15 residues. In germline, CDR1 is MNHEY, CDR2 SMNVEV (reference sequence). CDR3 DNA: TGTGCCAGCTCCCCCCGAGCGGGAGGTCGAAATGAGCAGTTCTTC. It encodes CASSPRAGGRNEQFF.

Comment on this clonotype: This may be a read error: a much more frequent sequence differs by one nucleotide. The conserved closing phenylalanine or tryptophan is absent in this CDR3, likely reflecting a read error. The CDR3: CSGTDRGYEQYL. In DNA form, the CDR3 reads TGCAGCGGGACCGACAGGGGGTACGAGCAGTACCTC. The V call is TRBV20-1, the J call TRBJ2-5, with TRBD1 matching over 9 bases. The DNA matches TRBJ2-7 better at its end, which makes the J call doubtful. Per germline, CDR1 DFQATT and CDR2 SNEGSKA (reference sequence). The CDR3 extends over 12 amino acids.

The rearrangement uses TRBV19 and TRBJ2-7; D call uncertain. V shed 6 bases and J shed 5 bases, with 11 bases lying between them. The germline gives CDR1 LNHDA, CDR2 SQIVND (reference sequence). The CDR3 is 12 residues long. The CDR3 region is CASRPQKHEQYF. The DNA of the CDR3 is TGTGCCAGTAGGCCACAAAAACACGAGCAGTACTTC.

This clonotype was found many times. This rearrangement joins TRBV2 to TRBJ2-1; 10 nucleotides line up with TRBD2. The V segment lost 6 bases and the J segment 7 bases; nucleotides outside the gene matches: 15. CDR1 and CDR2 (germline): SNHLY, FYNNEI. This CDR3 spans 17 amino acids. CDR3 sequence reads: CASRDPVTSGYHNEQFF. Written as DNA, the CDR3 is TGTGCCAGCAGAGATCCGGTGACTAGCGGGTACCATAATGAGCAGTTCTTC.

This clonotype was counted many times. This rearrangement joins TRBV20-1 to TRBJ2-5, with D hard to call. Between the trimmed V and J ends, which lost 2 bases and 0 bases, there was a span of 10 bases. The length of the CDR3 is 14 residues. CDR1 DFQATT and CDR2 SNEGSKA come from the germline V gene (reference sequence). The CDR3 loop reads CSARFLVNQETQYF. CDR3 nucleotide sequence: TGCAGTGCTAGATTTCTCGTCAACCAAGAGACCCAGTACTTC.

In DNA form, the CDR3 reads TGTGCCACCTCCGGAGGACTAGCATTCGTAGATACGCAGTATTTT. Translating gives CATSGGLAFVDTQYF. This chain connects TRBV24-1 to TRBJ2-3, with 8 bases lining up with TRBD2. This CDR3 contains 15 residues. The germline CDR1 and CDR2 sequences are KGHDR and SFDVKD. Losses at the gene ends were 9 bases for V and 5 bases for J; bases not matched to a gene: 12.

This clonotype came up many times. CDR3 bases: TGTGCCAGCAAGGAGAGGACAGGGGTCCGTGGGGACTATGGCTACACCTTC. It is translated as CASKERTGVRGDYGYTF. This chain joins TRBV28 and TRBJ1-2; 9 bases fit TRBD1. CDR3 length: 17 residues. The V and J ends lost 7 bases and 3 bases, in that order; junction bases with no gene match: 15. The germline gives CDR1 MDHEN, CDR2 SYDVKM.

The V call is TRBV27, the J call TRBJ2-3; 10 positions agree with TRBD1. The V gene's germline CDR1 is MNHEY and CDR2 SMNVEV (reference sequence). After removal of 8 bases from V and 1 base from J, the junction contained 9 bases not matched to a gene. The CDR3 runs to 16 residues. The CDR3 coding sequence is TGTGCCAGCGCCTTGACAGGGGGCGTTGGCACAGATACGCAGTATTTT. Translating it yields CASALTGGVGTDTQYF.

The rearrangement links TRBV6-2 or TRBV6-3 to TRBJ1-3, with 9 bases fitting TRBD1. With V trimmed by 4 bases and J by 8 bases, 9 bases remained unmatched. The CDR3 contains 15 residues. Germline CDR1 MNHEY, CDR2 SVGEGT. The chain's CDR3 is CASSLGTGMGDTIYF. The CDR3, as DNA: TGTGCCAGCAGTTTGGGGACAGGGATGGGTGACACCATATATTTT.

The chain joins TRBV6-5 to TRBJ2-1, with D perhaps assigned TRBD1 or TRBD2 (5 bases each). The CDR3 totals 16 residues. The ends were cut back, 0 bases at V and 0 bases at J, with 9 bases in the middle. Germline values: CDR1 MNHEY, CDR2 SVGAGI. DNA for the CDR3: TGTGCCAGCAGTTACTCGGGGGTTTTCTCCTACAATGAGCAGTTCTTC. Translating it yields CASSYSGVFSYNEQFF.

The gene calls are TRBV9 and TRBJ2-7; 11 bases align to TRBD2. V trimming: 0 bases; J trimming: 0 bases; junction bases outside the gene matches: 5. Germline CDR1 reads SGDLS; CDR2 reads YYNGEE. This CDR3 comprises 17 residues. Written as DNA, the CDR3 is TGTGCCAGCAGCGTAGATGGTAGCGGGAGGGGCTCCTACGAGCAGTACTTC. It encodes CASSVDGSGRGSYEQYF.

This clonotype was counted ten times or more. This chain connects TRBV10-2 to TRBJ2-7; D is unresolved. The V and J ends lost 3 bases and 2 bases respectively, with 11 bases between them. Germline assignment: CDR1 WSHSY and CDR2 SAAADI. The CDR3 is 14 amino acids. CDR3 residues: CASSERNTPYEQYF. The DNA for the CDR3 is TGCGCCAGCAGTGAACGCAATACACCCTACGAGCAGTACTTC.

This clonotype was observed a few times. V is TRBV10-1 and J is TRBJ1-5; 9 nucleotides agree with TRBD1. The ends lost 0 bases at V and 4 bases at J; junction bases unmatched: 13. CDR1 and CDR2 (germline): WNHNN, SYGVQD (reference sequence). The CDR3 sequence is 19 residues long. The CDR3 protein is CASSESLGTGREWNQPQHF. CDR3 in DNA: TGCGCCAGCAGTGAGTCTTTGGGGACAGGGAGGGAGTGGAATCAGCCCCAGCATTTT.

Ten or more counts support this clonotype. The chain joins TRBV28 to TRBJ2-5, with D perhaps TRBD2 (6 bases). V was cut by 3 bases and J by 8 bases, with 16 bases left in between. This CDR3 is 14 amino acids long. Germline V gene lookup returns CDR1 MDHEN and CDR2 SYDVKM. The CDR3 sequence: CASSLIGTAETQYF. Here the CDR3 DNA reads TGTGCCAGCAGTTTGATTGGGACTGCCGAAACCCAGTACTTC.

Only a few counts were recorded for this clonotype. The chain has TRBV5-4 and TRBJ2-3; D may match TRBD1 or TRBD2 (5 bases each). The germline CDR1 and CDR2 sequences are SGHNT and YYREEE (reference sequence). V shed 4 bases and J shed 2 bases, with 14 bases lying between them. CDR3 length: 15 amino acids. CDR3 protein: CASSPRQTNTDTQYF. As DNA, the CDR3 is TGTGCCAGCAGCCCTAGACAGACTAACACAGATACGCAGTATTTT. The complete variable domain, with remaining parts taken from reference TRBV5-4 and TRBJ2-3, reads ETGVTQSPTHLIKTRGQQVTLRCSSQSGHNTVSWYQQALGQGPQFIFQYYREEENGRGNFPPRFSGLQFPNYSSELNVNALELDDSALYLCASSPRQTNTDTQYFGPGTRLTVL.

The J gene is TRBJ2-7, the V gene TRBV3-1, with 8 bases that match TRBD2. V shed 4 bases, J shed 3 bases, and the junction held 11 bases outside the gene matches. CDR3 length: 16 amino acids. Germline values: CDR1 LGHDT, CDR2 YNNKEL (reference sequence). This CDR3 reads CASSREAGGLYYEQYF. In nucleotides, the CDR3 is TGTGCCAGCAGCCGGGAGGCGGGAGGACTATACTACGAGCAGTACTTC.

This sequence joins TRBV12-3 or TRBV12-4 and TRBJ1-3; 9 bases map to TRBD1. V lost 8 bases to trimming and J lost 4 bases; unmatched junction nucleotides: 12. The CDR3 length is 16 residues. The CDR3 region is CASGRTGELSGNTIYF. CDR3 bases: TGTGCCAGCGGAAGGACAGGGGAGTTGTCGGGAAACACCATATATTTT.

The V call is TRBV11-1, the J call TRBJ1-1; perhaps TRBD1 as D (6 bases). The CDR3 extends over 13 amino acids. From germline, CDR1 is SGHAT and CDR2 FQDESV (reference sequence). The V gene lost 1 base and the J gene lost 6 bases, with 9 bases spanning the gap. The DNA for the CDR3 is TGTGCCAGCAGCTTAGAGACAGGATCTGAAGCTTTCTTT. Its protein product is CASSLETGSEAFF.

In this sample, this clonotype turned up many times. The chain combines TRBV13 with TRBJ2-1; TRBD2 matches at 9 bases. Losses at the gene ends were 1 base for V and 5 bases for J; bases not matched to a gene: 9. This CDR3 region has 17 residues. Germline CDR1 is PRHDT and CDR2 is FYEKMQ (reference sequence). The CDR3 nucleotides are TGTGCCAGCAGCTTAGAGTTAGCGGGAGAGGGTCACAATGAGCAGTTCTTC. Its protein product is CASSLELAGEGHNEQFF.

This clonotype was seen repeatedly, ten times or more. The chain links TRBV18 to TRBJ1-1, with 9 bases aligning to TRBD1. Germline values: CDR1 KGHSH, CDR2 LQKENI. Unmatched junction bases numbered 3, after V lost 6 bases and J lost 4 bases. The CDR3 is 13 residues long. The CDR3 DNA sequence: TGTGCCAGCTCCCCGGGACAGGGCACTGAAGCTTTCTTT. It is translated as CASSPGQGTEAFF.

This clonotype has ten or more counts. The chain links TRBV11-2 to TRBJ2-6; TRBD2 is a possible D gene (6 bases). Trimming took 8 bases from V and 2 from J, leaving 7 bases between them. The CDR3 totals 13 residues. Germline V gene data show CDR1 as SGHAT and CDR2 as FQNNGV. In DNA, the CDR3 is TGTGCCAGCGGGGAGGCTGGGGCCAACGTCCTGACTTTC. Translated, it gives CASGEAGANVLTF.

With regard to this clonotype: Given a much more abundant clone one base away, this may be a read error. The chain couples TRBV7-2 to TRBJ2-5; D gene uncertain. Germline CDR1 and CDR2: SGHTA and FQGNSA. The CDR3 contains 13 residues. The V end lost 4 bases, the J end lost 5 bases, and 11 bases lay between the germline ends. Written as DNA, the CDR3 is TGTGCCAGCAGCTCAGCTGGGTGGGAGACCCAGTACTTC. Residues: CASSSAGWETQYF. The full variable domain, in which reference TRBV7-2 and TRBJ2-5 provide the parts outside the CDR3, is GAGVSQSPSNKVTEKGKDVELRCDPISGHTALYWYRQSLGQGLEFLIYFQGNSAPDKSGLPSDRFSAERTGGSVSTLTIQRTQQEDSAVYLCASSSAGWETQYFGPGTRLLVL.

The J gene is TRBJ1-4, the V gene TRBV20-1, with D possibly TRBD1 on 5 matching bases. V was pared by 0 bases and J by 8 bases, with 19 bases between. The CDR3 has 16 residues. Germline loops: CDR1 DFQATT, CDR2 SNEGSKA (reference sequence). The CDR3: CSARDYRDGGGEKLFF. The CDR3 DNA reads as TGCAGTGCTAGAGATTACCGGGACGGGGGGGGAGAAAAACTGTTTTTT.

This clonotype was picked up many times. The DNA for the CDR3 is TGTGCCAGCAGCTTAGGCCCTTATAGCACAGATACGCAGTATTTT. This translates into CASSLGPYSTDTQYF. The chain links TRBV7-2 to TRBJ2-3; D call uncertain. The CDR3 runs 15 residues. The germline V gene has CDR1 SGHTA and CDR2 FQGNSA. The V and J ends lost 1 base and 0 bases respectively, with 8 bases between them.

J is TRBJ1-5 and V is TRBV20-1; D might be TRBD1 (5 bases). Deletions cut 4 bases from V and 0 bases from J, with 16 bases between. The CDR3 totals 16 residues. CDR1 DFQATT and CDR2 SNEGSKA come from the germline V gene (reference sequence). CDR3 sequence: CSATWSGSNSNQPQHF. The DNA for the CDR3 is TGCAGTGCTACGTGGTCAGGGAGCAATAGCAATCAGCCCCAGCATTTT.

Notes on this clonotype: Germline and junction disagree at one end, which may indicate a read error. This chain links TRBV6-2 or TRBV6-3 with TRBJ2-3; D unresolved. The CDR3 extends over 14 amino acids. The germline V gene encodes CDR1 MNHEY and CDR2 SVGEGT. CDR3 protein: CAISGVNNADTQYF. As DNA, the CDR3 is TGTGCCATCAGTGGAGTCAATAACGCAGATACGCAGTATTTT.

This clonotype was detected many times. The rearrangement links TRBV3-1 to TRBJ2-1; D call uncertain. CDR3 length: 14 amino acids. Germline values: CDR1 LGHDT, CDR2 YNNKEL (reference sequence). The V end was cut by 2 bases, the J end by 4 bases, with 9 bases between. In DNA, the CDR3 is TGTGCCAGCAGCCAATTAAGTGGTTACAATGAGCAGTTCTTC. This sequence encodes CASSQLSGYNEQFF.